The rows below give T cell receptor beta chains drawn from one sample of a study of blood T cell repertoires in COVID-19. Clones were sequenced by immunoSEQ multiplex PCR, and TCRdb holds only the in-frame ones, with some missing. Altogether 60,000 to 75,000 clones are present, about 80% being singletons, with the ten largest covering about 50%. The sample comprised peripheral blood. All receptors derive from a woman aged 80 or older with acute or convalescent COVID-19. The CDR3 runs from the conserved cysteine through the conserved F or W. Fields, in order: CDR3 length, V gene, D gene, J gene, clone size, CDR3 protein, CDR3 DNA. The D gene is left open where the match is weak. The listing skips clone size in some rows; elsewhere it reads once, few, many or a size class.

len: 14
v_gene: TRBV19
d_gene: NA
j_gene: TRBJ1-5
abundance: few
CDR3aa: CASGRDANNQPQHF
CDR3nt: TGTGCCAGTGGCCGGGATGCCAATAATCAGCCCCAGCATTTT

len: 15
v_gene: TRBV7-2
d_gene: TRBD1
j_gene: TRBJ2-1
abundance: NA
CDR3aa: CASSEGTGAYNEQFF
CDR3nt: TGTGCCAGCAGCGAAGGGACAGGGGCCTACAATGAGCAGTTCTTC

len: 13
v_gene: TRBV7-9
d_gene: NA
j_gene: TRBJ2-7
abundance: NA
CDR3aa: CASSLDGFYEQYF
CDR3nt: TGTGCCAGCAGCTTAGACGGTTTCTACGAGCAGTACTTC

len: 12
v_gene: TRBV18
d_gene: NA
j_gene: TRBJ2-1
abundance: NA
CDR3aa: CASSVGGNEQFF
CDR3nt: TGTGCCAGCTCAGTGGGGGGCAATGAGCAGTTCTTC

len: 15
v_gene: TRBV19
d_gene: TRBD2
j_gene: TRBJ2-1
abundance: many
CDR3aa: CASSAGTSAYNEQFF
CDR3nt: TGTGCCAGTAGTGCCGGGACTAGCGCGTACAATGAGCAGTTCTTC

len: 17
v_gene: TRBV7-2
d_gene: NA
j_gene: TRBJ2-1
abundance: NA
CDR3aa: CASSLLRGALPYNEQFF
CDR3nt: TGTGCCAGCAGCCTTCTCCGGGGGGCCCTGCCCTACAATGAGCAGTTCTTC

len: 15
v_gene: TRBV5-1
d_gene: TRBD2
j_gene: TRBJ2-5
abundance: once
CDR3aa: CASSRGLAGSGTQYF
CDR3nt: TGCGCCAGCAGCAGGGGACTAGCGGGATCCGGGACCCAGTACTTC

len: 15
v_gene: TRBV7-9
d_gene: TRBD1
j_gene: TRBJ1-1
abundance: NA
CDR3aa: CASSTWDSGNTEAFF
CDR3nt: TGTGCCAGCAGCACCTGGGACAGTGGGAACACTGAAGCTTTCTTT

len: 19
v_gene: TRBV5-6
d_gene: TRBD2
j_gene: TRBJ2-1
abundance: NA
CDR3aa: CASSHGGLAGGHPLNEQFF
CDR3nt: TGTGCCAGCAGCCACGGGGGACTAGCGGGAGGCCACCCTCTCAATGAGCAGTTCTTC

len: 13
v_gene: TRBV28
d_gene: TRBD1
j_gene: TRBJ1-1
abundance: NA
CDR3aa: CATRGLPATEAFF
CDR3nt: TGTGCCACGAGGGGGCTACCGGCAACTGAAGCTTTCTTT

len: 15
v_gene: TRBV27
d_gene: NA
j_gene: TRBJ2-7
abundance: NA
CDR3aa: CASSLASQGSYEQYF
CDR3nt: TGTGCCAGCAGTTTAGCCTCCCAGGGCTCCTACGAGCAGTACTTC

len: 13
v_gene: TRBV2
d_gene: TRBD1
j_gene: TRBJ1-1
abundance: NA
CDR3aa: CASIRQGGTEAFF
CDR3nt: TGTGCCAGCATTAGACAGGGCGGTACTGAAGCTTTCTTT

len: 15
v_gene: TRBV28
d_gene: TRBD1
j_gene: TRBJ1-6
abundance: NA
CDR3aa: CASSPGDRGNSPLHF
CDR3nt: TGTGCCAGCAGTCCCGGGGACAGGGGGAATTCACCCCTCCACTTT

len: 17
v_gene: TRBV5-1
d_gene: TRBD2
j_gene: TRBJ2-2
abundance: NA
CDR3aa: CASSPGTSGRAGGELFF
CDR3nt: TGCGCCAGCAGCCCTGGGACTAGCGGGAGGGCCGGCGGGGAGCTGTTTTTT

len: 14
v_gene: TRBV7-9
d_gene: TRBD1
j_gene: TRBJ1-3
abundance: few
CDR3aa: CASREDRGGRTIYF
CDR3nt: TGTGCCAGCAGGGAAGACAGGGGCGGTCGAACCATATATTTT

len: 15
v_gene: TRBV5-6
d_gene: NA
j_gene: TRBJ2-7
abundance: NA
CDR3aa: CASQTVTLTSNEQYF
CDR3nt: TGTGCCAGCCAAACTGTTACGTTAACCTCCAACGAGCAGTACTTC

len: 14
v_gene: TRBV2
d_gene: TRBD1
j_gene: TRBJ2-7
abundance: NA
CDR3aa: CASSGTGGADEQYF
CDR3nt: TGTGCCAGCAGCGGGACAGGCGGGGCGGACGAGCAGTACTTC

len: 13
v_gene: TRBV11-2
d_gene: TRBD1
j_gene: TRBJ1-1
abundance: NA
CDR3aa: CASSLQGGTEAFF
CDR3nt: TGTGCCAGCAGCTTACAGGGGGGCACTGAAGCTTTCTTT

len: 12
v_gene: TRBV7-9
d_gene: TRBD1
j_gene: TRBJ1-2
abundance: NA
CDR3aa: CASSRTGYGYTF
CDR3nt: TGTGCCAGCAGCCGGACAGGTTATGGCTACACCTTC

len: 17
v_gene: TRBV6-9
d_gene: NA
j_gene: TRBJ1-4
abundance: NA
CDR3aa: CVWSHRGSQALNEKLFF
CDR3nt: TGTGTCTGGTCCCACCGGGGTTCGCAAGCCCTTAATGAAAAACTGTTTTTT

len: 15
v_gene: TRBV19
d_gene: NA
j_gene: TRBJ2-1
abundance: NA
CDR3aa: CASSMGGGAYNEQFF
CDR3nt: TGTGCCAGTAGTATGGGCGGTGGGGCGTACAATGAGCAGTTCTTC

len: 13
v_gene: TRBV28
d_gene: TRBD2
j_gene: TRBJ2-5
abundance: NA
CDR3aa: CASLPWEGETQYF
CDR3nt: TGTGCCAGCCTGCCCTGGGAGGGAGAGACCCAGTACTTC

len: 13
v_gene: TRBV7-9
d_gene: TRBD1
j_gene: TRBJ1-1
abundance: NA
CDR3aa: CASRLRQGSEAFF
CDR3nt: TGTGCCAGCAGACTAAGACAGGGGTCTGAAGCTTTCTTT

len: 15
v_gene: TRBV7-9
d_gene: NA
j_gene: TRBJ1-2
abundance: once
CDR3aa: CASSSSGTRTYGYTF
CDR3nt: TGTGCCAGCAGCTCGAGTGGGACAAGAACTTATGGCTACACCTTC

len: 14
v_gene: TRBV27
d_gene: NA
j_gene: TRBJ2-1
abundance: NA
CDR3aa: CASSFVTLPNEQFF
CDR3nt: TGTGCCAGCAGTTTTGTAACTCTGCCCAATGAGCAGTTCTTC

len: 13
v_gene: TRBV30
d_gene: NA
j_gene: TRBJ2-7
abundance: NA
CDR3aa: CAWSADSLDEQYF
CDR3nt: TGTGCCTGGAGTGCCGACAGCCTCGACGAGCAGTACTTC

len: 12
v_gene: TRBV27
d_gene: TRBD1
j_gene: TRBJ1-2
abundance: NA
CDR3aa: CASSISGTDYTF
CDR3nt: TGTGCCAGCAGTATCTCCGGGACAGACTACACCTTC

len: 11
v_gene: TRBV19
d_gene: NA
j_gene: TRBJ2-1
abundance: NA
CDR3aa: CASADYNEQFF
CDR3nt: TGTGCCAGTGCGGATTACAATGAGCAGTTCTTC

len: 14
v_gene: TRBV15
d_gene: NA
j_gene: TRBJ1-2
abundance: few
CDR3aa: CATSRDRGGLGYTF
CDR3nt: TGTGCCACCAGCAGAGATCGCGGGGGGCTCGGCTACACCTTC

len: 14
v_gene: TRBV30
d_gene: TRBD2
j_gene: TRBJ2-7
abundance: NA
CDR3aa: CAWVSGSGSYEQYF
CDR3nt: TGTGCCTGGGTTAGCGGGAGCGGTTCCTACGAGCAGTACTTC

len: 15
v_gene: TRBV28
d_gene: NA
j_gene: TRBJ2-5
abundance: NA
CDR3aa: CASRPPPGMEETQYF
CDR3nt: TGTGCCAGCAGGCCCCCGCCGGGGATGGAGGAGACCCAGTACTTC

len: 19
v_gene: TRBV4-3
d_gene: NA
j_gene: TRBJ2-6
abundance: NA
CDR3aa: CASSQENPGSFSGANVLTF
CDR3nt: TGCGCCAGCAGCCAAGAAAATCCGGGGTCCTTCTCTGGGGCCAACGTCCTGACTTTC

len: 14
v_gene: TRBV29-1
d_gene: NA
j_gene: TRBJ1-5
abundance: once
CDR3aa: CSVGSQALDQPQHF
CDR3nt: TGCAGCGTTGGTTCCCAGGCCCTGGATCAGCCCCAGCATTTT